This TCR beta chain came from a study of vaccination effects on CD4 cells after COVID-19. This clone was observed a single time. What it binds is not known. Antigen-specific CD4+ T cell clonotypes were called by their expansion after viral peptide-pool culture in ViraFEST. The culture ran for 10 days before CD4+ T cells were isolated. Cells had half their medium changed to IL-2 medium on days 3 and 7. TCRdb's copy holds only in-frame clones and misses some; the assay was immunoSEQ multiplex PCR. This sample carries approximately 54,000 clones, around 85% of them seen once, and the ten largest clones take about 2.4%. The CDR3 has 13 residues. Trimming cost V 2 bases and J 8 bases, with 13 bases left between them. Germline loops: CDR1 MRHNA, CDR2 SNTAGT.

This clonotype was obtained from a human donor who received a COVID-19 vaccine. J is TRBJ2-7 and V is TRBV6-4; D remains ambiguous. Sample: CD4+ T cells from PBMCs cultured with HCoV-229E spike peptides, taken before COVID-19 vaccination. This CDR3 reads CASSDPNLGKQYV. The CDR3 bases are TGTGCCAGCAGTGACCCGAATTTGGGGAAGCAGTACGTC.